Below, one TCR beta chain is given with its context. Profiling relied on immunoSEQ multiplex PCR, and the TCRdb table lists in-frame clones only, not all of them. The sample has 25,000 to 35,000 clones; 85% to 90% are singletons. This entry comes from a study of T cell changes during pregnancy in multiple sclerosis. CDR1 KGHSH and CDR2 LQKENI come from the germline V gene. The CDR3 is made up of 16 amino acids. Losses at the gene ends were 2 bases for V and 2 bases for J; bases not matched to a gene: 6. The clonotype was recovered from a female donor in good health, enrolled as a control in a pregnancy study. The chain employs TRBV18 and TRBJ1-5; 7 bases match TRBD1. This specimen consisted of CD4+ T cells from peripheral blood mononuclear cells, obtained in the first trimester of pregnancy. The CDR3, as DNA: TGTGCCAGCTCACCATTTACAGGGGAGGGCAATCAGCCCCAGCATTTT. Amino acid sequence: CASSPFTGEGNQPQHF.